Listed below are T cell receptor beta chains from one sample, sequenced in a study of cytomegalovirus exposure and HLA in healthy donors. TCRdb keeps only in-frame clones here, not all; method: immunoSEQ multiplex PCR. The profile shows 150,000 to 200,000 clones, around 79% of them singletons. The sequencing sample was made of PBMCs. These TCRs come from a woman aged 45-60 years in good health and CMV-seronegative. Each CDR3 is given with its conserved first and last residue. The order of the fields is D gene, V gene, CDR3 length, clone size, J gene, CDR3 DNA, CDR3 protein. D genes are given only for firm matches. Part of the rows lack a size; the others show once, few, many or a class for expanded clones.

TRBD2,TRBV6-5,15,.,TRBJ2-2,TGTGCCAGCAGACTACCGGGACTAGCGGGAGGTGAGCTGTTTTTT,CASRLPGLAGGELFF
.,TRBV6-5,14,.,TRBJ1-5,TGTGCCAGCAGTTGGGGAGTGAGAGGTCAGCCCCAGCATTTT,CASSWGVRGQPQHF
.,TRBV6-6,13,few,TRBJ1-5,TGTGCCAGCAGTTACGGGGGGAGCCAGCCCCAGCATTTT,CASSYGGSQPQHF
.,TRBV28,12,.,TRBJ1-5,TGTGCCAGCAGCTTTTTATATCAGCCCCAGCATTTT,CASSFLYQPQHF
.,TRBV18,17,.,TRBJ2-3,TGTGCCAGCTCACCACCGGTCGGCCGAGAGGGAACAGATACGCAGTATTTT,CASSPPVGREGTDTQYF
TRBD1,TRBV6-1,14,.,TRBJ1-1,TGTGCCAGCAACCTAACTCCCGGGACAGCTGAAGCTTTCTTT,CASNLTPGTAEAFF
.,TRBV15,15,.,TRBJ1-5,TGTGCCACCAGCGACCTAAAGGGGGTTCCTCAGCCCCAGCATTTT,CATSDLKGVPQPQHF
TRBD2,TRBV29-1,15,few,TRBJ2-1,TGCAGCGGGATAGATAGCGGGGGGTTGCACAATGAGCAGTTCTTC,CSGIDSGGLHNEQFF
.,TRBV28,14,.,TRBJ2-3,TGTGCCAGCAGCTCCTCCTCTGTCACAGATACGCAGTATTTT,CASSSSSVTDTQYF
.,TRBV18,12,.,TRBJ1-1,TGTGCCAGCTCACCTCTTGAGGCTGGCGCTTTCTTT,CASSPLEAGAFF
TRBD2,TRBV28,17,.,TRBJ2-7,TGTGCCAGCAATAAACCGGGACTAGCGGGATCCGTTAACGAGCAGTACTTC,CASNKPGLAGSVNEQYF
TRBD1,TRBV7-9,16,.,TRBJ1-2,TGTGCCAGCAGCTTAGTAGATGGGACAGCTAACTATGGCTACACCTTC,CASSLVDGTANYGYTF
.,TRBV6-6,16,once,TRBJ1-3,TGTGCCAGCAGTACCCGTTGGGGGCGGTCCGGAAACACCATATATTTT,CASSTRWGRSGNTIYF
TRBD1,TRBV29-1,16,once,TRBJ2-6,TGCAGCGTTGAAGAGAAGACAGGGGCCGGGGCCAACGTCCTGACTTTC,CSVEEKTGAGANVLTF
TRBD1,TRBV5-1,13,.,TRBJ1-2,TGCGCCAGCAGCTTGGAACAGGGGAATGGCTACACCTTC,CASSLEQGNGYTF
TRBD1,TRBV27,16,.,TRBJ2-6,TGTGCCAGCAGTTTAGTGACAGGGACTGGGGCCAACGTCCTGACTTTC,CASSLVTGTGANVLTF
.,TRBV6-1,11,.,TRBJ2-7,TGTGCCAGCAGTGACTACTACGAGCAGTACTTC,CASSDYYEQYF
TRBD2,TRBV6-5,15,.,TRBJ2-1,TGTGCCAGCAGACGGACTAGCGGGGGGTTCAATGAGCAGTTCTTC,CASRRTSGGFNEQFF
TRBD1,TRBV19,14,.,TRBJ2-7,TGTGCCAGTCTCCGACAGGGGACGGCCTACGAGCAGTACTTC,CASLRQGTAYEQYF
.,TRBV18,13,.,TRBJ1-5,TGTGCCAGCTCACCAGTGCAGAATCAGCCCCAGCATTTT,CASSPVQNQPQHF
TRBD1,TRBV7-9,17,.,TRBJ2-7,TGTGCCAGCAGCTCGACCGGGACAGGTGGGATCTCCTACGAGCAGTACTTC,CASSSTGTGGISYEQYF
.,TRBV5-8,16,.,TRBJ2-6,TGTGCCAGCAGCTTGCAGGGATACTCTGGGGCCAACGTCCTGACTTTC,CASSLQGYSGANVLTF
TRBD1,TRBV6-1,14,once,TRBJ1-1,TGTGCCAGCAGTGAATTGTCAGGGGGCACTGAAGCTTTCTTT,CASSELSGGTEAFF